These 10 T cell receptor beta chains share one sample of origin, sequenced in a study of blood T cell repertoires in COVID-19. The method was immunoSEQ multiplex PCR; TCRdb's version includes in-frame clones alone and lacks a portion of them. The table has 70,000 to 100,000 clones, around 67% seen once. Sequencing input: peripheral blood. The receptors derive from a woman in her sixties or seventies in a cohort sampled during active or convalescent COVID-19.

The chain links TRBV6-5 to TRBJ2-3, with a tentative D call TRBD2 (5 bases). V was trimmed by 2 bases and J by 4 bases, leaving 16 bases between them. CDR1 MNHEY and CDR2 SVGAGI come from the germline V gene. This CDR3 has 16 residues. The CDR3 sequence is CASSYGVGVGADTQYF. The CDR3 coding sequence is TGTGCCAGCAGTTACGGTGTCGGGGTCGGGGCAGATACGCAGTATTTT.

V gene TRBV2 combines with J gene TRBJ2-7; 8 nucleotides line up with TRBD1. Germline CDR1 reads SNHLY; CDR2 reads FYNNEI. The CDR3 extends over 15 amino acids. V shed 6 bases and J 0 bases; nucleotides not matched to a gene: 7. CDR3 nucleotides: TGTGCCAGCAGCCGAGACAGGGGACGCTCCTACGAGCAGTACTTC. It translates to CASSRDRGRSYEQYF.

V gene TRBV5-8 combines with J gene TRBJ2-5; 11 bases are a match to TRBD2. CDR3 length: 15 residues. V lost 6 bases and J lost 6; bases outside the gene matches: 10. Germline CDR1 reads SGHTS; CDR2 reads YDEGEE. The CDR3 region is CASTLHSGGAKTQYF. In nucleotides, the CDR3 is TGTGCCAGCACCCTCCATAGCGGGGGGGCGAAGACCCAGTACTTC.

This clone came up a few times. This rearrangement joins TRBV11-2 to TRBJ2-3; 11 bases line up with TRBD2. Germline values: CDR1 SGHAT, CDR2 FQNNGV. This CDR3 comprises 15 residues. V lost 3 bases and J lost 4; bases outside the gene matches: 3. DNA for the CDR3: TGTGCCAGCAGCTTTCGGACTAGCGGGCCAGATACGCAGTATTTT. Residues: CASSFRTSGPDTQYF.

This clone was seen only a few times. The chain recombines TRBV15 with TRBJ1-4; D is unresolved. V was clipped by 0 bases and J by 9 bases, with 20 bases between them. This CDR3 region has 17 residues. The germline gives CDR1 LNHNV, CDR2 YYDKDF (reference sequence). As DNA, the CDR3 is TGTGCCACCAGCAGAGACAGCCCGGACTGGCTTCTGAAAAAACTGTTTTTT. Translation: CATSRDSPDWLLKKLFF. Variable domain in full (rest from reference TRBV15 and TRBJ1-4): DAMVIQNPRYQVTQFGKPVTLSCSQTLNHNVMYWYQQKSSQAPKLLFHYYDKDFNNEADTPDNFQSRRPNTSFCFLDIRSPGLGDTAMYLCATSRDSPDWLLKKLFFGSGTQLSVL.

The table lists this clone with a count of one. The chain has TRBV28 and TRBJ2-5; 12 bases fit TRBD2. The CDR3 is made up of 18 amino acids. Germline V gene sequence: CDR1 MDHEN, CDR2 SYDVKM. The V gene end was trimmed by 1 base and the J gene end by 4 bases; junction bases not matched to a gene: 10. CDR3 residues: CASSLYRRASGGGETQYF. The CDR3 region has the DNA TGTGCCAGCAGTTTATACAGAAGGGCTAGCGGGGGGGGAGAGACCCAGTACTTC.

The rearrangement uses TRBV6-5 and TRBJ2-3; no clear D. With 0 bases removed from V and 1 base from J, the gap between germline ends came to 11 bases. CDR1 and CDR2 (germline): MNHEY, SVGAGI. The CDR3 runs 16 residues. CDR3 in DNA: TGTGCCAGCAGTTACTCACAGCCCCAGGGCACAGATACGCAGTATTTT. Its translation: CASSYSQPQGTDTQYF.

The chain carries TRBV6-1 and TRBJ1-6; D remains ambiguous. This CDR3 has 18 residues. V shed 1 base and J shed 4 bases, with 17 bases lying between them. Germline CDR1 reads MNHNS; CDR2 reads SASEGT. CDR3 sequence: CASSEGPLNGVYNSPLHF. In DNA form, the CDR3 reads TGTGCCAGCAGTGAAGGGCCGTTGAACGGGGTGTATAATTCACCCCTCCACTTT.

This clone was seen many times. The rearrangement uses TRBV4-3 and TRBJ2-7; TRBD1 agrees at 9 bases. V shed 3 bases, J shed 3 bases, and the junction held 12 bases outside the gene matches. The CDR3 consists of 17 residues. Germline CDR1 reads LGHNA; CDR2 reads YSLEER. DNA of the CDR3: TGCGCCAGCAGCCAGAAAGGGACCGGGACAGGGAACTACGAGCAGTACTTC. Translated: CASSQKGTGTGNYEQYF.

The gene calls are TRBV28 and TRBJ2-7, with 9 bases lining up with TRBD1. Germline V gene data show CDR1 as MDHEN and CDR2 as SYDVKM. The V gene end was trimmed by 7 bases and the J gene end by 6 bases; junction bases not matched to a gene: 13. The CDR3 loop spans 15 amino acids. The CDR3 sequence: CASTKPGQGGFEQYF. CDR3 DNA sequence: TGTGCCAGCACCAAACCGGGACAGGGAGGTTTCGAGCAGTACTTC.